The sample holds one count of the clone carrying this T cell receptor beta chain. A much larger clone differs by one base, so this may be a read error. It is likely a read error, because the conserved phenylalanine at the end of the CDR3 is missing. The J segment lost 3 bases and the V segment lost 9 bases, leaving 3 bases of the junction unmatched. The CDR3 is 13 residues long. Looked up from germline, CDR1 is LNHDA and CDR2 is SQIVND (reference sequence). This entry is derived from a study of molecular identifiers for immune sequencing clone quantification. The bulk TCR libraries were made with methods described before and with listed TCR primers. TCRdb reprocessed the PCR reads via MiXCR and lists one record per CDR3 protein. Here the sample spans about 330,000 distinct CDR3 sequences, 24% being singletons.

Sequencing was performed on naive CD8+ T cells from blood, with Jurkat cell RNA spiked in. Indicated subset: FACS-sorted CD8+CD4-CCR7+CD45RA+ naive T cells. The chain couples TRBV19 to TRBJ1-5; TRBD1 agrees at 9 bases. The receptor's source is a human donor in good health. Some libraries in this study had Jurkat cell RNA spiked in. CDR3 in amino acids: CASRDRDNQPQHY. CDR3 nucleotide sequence: TGTGCCAGCCGGGACAGGGACAATCAGCCCCAGCATTAT.